Listed below are T cell receptor beta chains from one sample, sequenced in a study of blood T cell repertoires in COVID-19. The data were produced by immunoSEQ multiplex PCR, yet TCRdb's version contains in-frame clones alone and is incomplete. The table lists 150,000 to 200,000 clones, 80% to 90% of them singletons, with about 16% in the top ten. Source material: PBMCs or T cells enriched from blood (not recorded which). Source of these receptors: a man in his fifties who had recovered from COVID-19. Each CDR3 is given with its conserved first and last residue. The D gene is left open where the match is weak. Some rows mark clone size as missing; the rest say once, few, many or name a class of expanded clone.

d_call j_call clone_size v_call cdr3_nt cdr3_aa
. TRBJ2-1 . TRBV5-6 TGTGCCAGCAGCTTGCCCGGACAGCCTTACAATGAGCAGTTCTTC CASSLPGQPYNEQFF
TRBD1 TRBJ1-4 once TRBV18 TGTGCCAGCTCGTGGGACAGGGGGACTAATGAAAAACTGTTTTTT CASSWDRGTNEKLFF
. TRBJ1-4 . TRBV6-5 TGTGCCAGCAGCACGAACTGGGGCAGTAATGAAAAACTGTTTTTT CASSTNWGSNEKLFF
. TRBJ1-6 . TRBV2 TGTGCCAGCAGTGATAACAGGGCCGATTCACCCCTCCACTTT CASSDNRADSPLHF
. TRBJ1-3 . TRBV9 TGTGCCAGCAGCGTAGGCGTGGGAAACACCATATATTTT CASSVGVGNTIYF
. TRBJ1-5 . TRBV11-2 TGTGCCAGCAGCTTTAGGCGGTCAAGAATTCCTAGCAATCAGCCCCAGCATTTT CASSFRRSRIPSNQPQHF
. TRBJ2-3 . TRBV29-1 TGCAGCGTTCAAGTCATGTCAGATACGCAGTATTTT CSVQVMSDTQYF
. TRBJ1-2 . TRBV7-2 TGTGCCAGCAGCTTAGCCTCTGACAGACGGGGCTACACCTTC CASSLASDRRGYTF
TRBD1 TRBJ1-2 . TRBV5-6 TGTGCCAGCAGCTTCACAGGGGTGAACTATGGCTACACCTTC CASSFTGVNYGYTF
. TRBJ1-5 . TRBV19 TGTGCCAGTAGTATAGATAGGGGGAGCAATCAGCCCCAGCATTTT CASSIDRGSNQPQHF
. TRBJ1-2 . TRBV25-1 TGTGCCAGCAGTGACTCAGGGGACGGCTATGGCTACACCTTC CASSDSGDGYGYTF
TRBD1 TRBJ1-2 . TRBV9 TGTGCCAGCAGCCATGACAGGGTTGGGTATGGCTACACCTTC CASSHDRVGYGYTF
TRBD2 TRBJ2-3 . TRBV29-1 TGCAGCGTCTTAGACAGCCCGGGGGGGTATACGCAGTATTTT CSVLDSPGGYTQYF
. TRBJ2-3 . TRBV7-2 TGTGCCAGCAGCGCAGGGGGAGGACGCACAGATACGCAGTATTTT CASSAGGGRTDTQYF
. TRBJ1-2 . TRBV5-5 TGTGCCAGCAGCTTGGTTGGGGGCTCCAACTATGGCTACACCTTC CASSLVGGSNYGYTF
TRBD1 TRBJ1-6 . TRBV5-1 TGCGCCAGCAGCTTTGGGGCCGGGACAGATAATTCGCCCCTCCACTTT CASSFGAGTDNSPLHF
. TRBJ1-5 . TRBV12-3/TRBV12-4 TGTGCCAGCAGTTTTAATAGCAATCAGCCCCAGCATTTT CASSFNSNQPQHF
. TRBJ1-2 . TRBV12-3/TRBV12-4 TGTGCCAGCGTCCTTAGTGGTTCTTATGGCTACACCTTC CASVLSGSYGYTF
. TRBJ1-5 . TRBV30 TGTGCCTGGAGTCTAACCGGAGGGGATCAGCCCCAGCATTTT CAWSLTGGDQPQHF
. TRBJ1-1 . TRBV6-5 TGTGCCAGCCGGGAGGCGGTTACAGCTTTCTTT CASREAVTAFF
. TRBJ1-1 once TRBV5-1 TGCGCCAGCAGCCTGACAGGTCGAGGCACTGAAGCTTTCTTT CASSLTGRGTEAFF
. TRBJ1-2 . TRBV6-4 TGTGCCAGCAGTGACTCCGGGAGTCGGGACGCCTTTGGCTACACCTTC CASSDSGSRDAFGYTF
. TRBJ1-5 . TRBV6-5 TGTGCCAGCATTACGACAGCTGATCAGCCCCAGCATTTT CASITTADQPQHF
. TRBJ1-5 . TRBV6-1 TGTGCCAGCAGTGGTATCAGGGTTGAGAGCAATCAGCCCCAGCATTTT CASSGIRVESNQPQHF
. TRBJ1-2 . TRBV28 TGTGCCAGCAGACCCCAGTCTGTGGCGGGTGGCTACACCTTC CASRPQSVAGGYTF
. TRBJ2-3 . TRBV11-2 TGTGCCAGCAGCCACCCAGGGATATCCACAGATACGCAGTATTTT CASSHPGISTDTQYF
. TRBJ1-1 . TRBV3-1/TRBV3-2 TGTGCCAGCAGCCACCGGGGAGGTTCCACTGAAGCTTTCTTT CASSHRGGSTEAFF
. TRBJ2-1 . TRBV11-2 TGTGCCAGCAGCTTAGAACCGGGACTTCGAGGTAGCAATGAGCAGTTCTTC CASSLEPGLRGSNEQFF
. TRBJ2-4 . TRBV29-1 TGCAGCGTTGGTCCCGGGACATTTGAAAACATTCAGTACTTC CSVGPGTFENIQYF
. TRBJ1-4 few TRBV18 TGTGCCAGCTCAGGGAGACTCGGGGATCAAAATGAAAAACTGTTTTTT CASSGRLGDQNEKLFF
TRBD2 TRBJ2-3 . TRBV3-1/TRBV3-2 TGTGCCAGCAGCCCCCGACGCCGGGGGGTCCGCACAGATACGCAGTATTTT CASSPRRRGVRTDTQYF
TRBD1 TRBJ1-5 . TRBV6-5 TGTGCCAGCAGCACAGGGGTAGTAGGGCAGCCCCAGCATTTT CASSTGVVGQPQHF
. TRBJ1-5 . TRBV28 TGTGCCAGCAACGGGTTCAATCAGCCCCAGCATTTT CASNGFNQPQHF
TRBD1 TRBJ2-7 . TRBV5-1 TGCGCCAGCAGCTTGGACAGGGGAGCCTCCTACGAGCAGTACTTC CASSLDRGASYEQYF
TRBD1 TRBJ2-3 once TRBV5-6 TGTGCCAGCAGCTGGGGACAGGGGAGCACAGATACGCAGTATTTT CASSWGQGSTDTQYF
. TRBJ1-5 . TRBV6-1 TGTGCCAGCAGTGTAACCCGAGGATTCCTGTTCGGGCAGCCCCAGCATTTT CASSVTRGFLFGQPQHF
. TRBJ2-5 once TRBV7-2 TGTGCCAGCAGCTTAGTACCACTGACGGGAGAGACCCAGTACTTC CASSLVPLTGETQYF
. TRBJ2-3 . TRBV28 TGTGCCAGCAGTTTAAGACTCTCTACGCAGTATTTT CASSLRLSTQYF
. TRBJ2-1 . TRBV19 TGTGCCAGTAGTATACGGGGTAACAATGAGCAGTTCTTC CASSIRGNNEQFF
TRBD2 TRBJ2-1 . TRBV6-5 TGTGCCACCGCGGGACTAGCGGGGGCATACAATGAGCAGTTCTTC CATAGLAGAYNEQFF
. TRBJ1-2 . TRBV7-2 TGTGCCAGCAGCTTAGGGGGCCAGCTGGGAGGGCCAGGCTATGGCTACACCTTC CASSLGGQLGGPGYGYTF
TRBD2 TRBJ2-1 . TRBV6-2/TRBV6-3 TGTGCCAGCAGTGTGACTAGCGGGACCTACAATGAGCAGTTCTTC CASSVTSGTYNEQFF
TRBD2 TRBJ2-5 . TRBV7-2 TGTGCCAGCAGCTTATCGGTAGCGGGGGGGCCCAGGGAGACCCAGTACTTC CASSLSVAGGPRETQYF
. TRBJ1-1 once TRBV10-2 TGCGCCAGCAGTGATGGTCCTGCTATGAACACTGAAGCTTTCTTT CASSDGPAMNTEAFF
. TRBJ2-2 . TRBV11-3 TGTGCCAGCAGCGGAAAACGGGGGACCGGGGAGCTGTTTTTT CASSGKRGTGELFF
TRBD1 TRBJ2-7 once TRBV28 TGTGCCAGCAGTCCGCCGGGACAGGGCAGTTACGAGCAGTACTTC CASSPPGQGSYEQYF
TRBD1 TRBJ2-1 once TRBV5-1 TGCGCCAGCAGCACCTCCGGGACAGGGTACAATGAGCAGTTCTTC CASSTSGTGYNEQFF
TRBD2 TRBJ2-7 . TRBV19 TGTGCCAGTAGCCCGACGACTAGCGGGGGAATTTACGAGCAGTACTTC CASSPTTSGGIYEQYF
TRBD1 TRBJ1-1 few TRBV19 TGTGCCAGTAGTGACAGGGGAGGGAGAACTGAAGCTTTCTTT CASSDRGGRTEAFF
TRBD1 TRBJ2-3 . TRBV6-2/TRBV6-3 TGTGCCAGCAGTTACGGGACAGGGGCCGATACGCAGTATTTT CASSYGTGADTQYF